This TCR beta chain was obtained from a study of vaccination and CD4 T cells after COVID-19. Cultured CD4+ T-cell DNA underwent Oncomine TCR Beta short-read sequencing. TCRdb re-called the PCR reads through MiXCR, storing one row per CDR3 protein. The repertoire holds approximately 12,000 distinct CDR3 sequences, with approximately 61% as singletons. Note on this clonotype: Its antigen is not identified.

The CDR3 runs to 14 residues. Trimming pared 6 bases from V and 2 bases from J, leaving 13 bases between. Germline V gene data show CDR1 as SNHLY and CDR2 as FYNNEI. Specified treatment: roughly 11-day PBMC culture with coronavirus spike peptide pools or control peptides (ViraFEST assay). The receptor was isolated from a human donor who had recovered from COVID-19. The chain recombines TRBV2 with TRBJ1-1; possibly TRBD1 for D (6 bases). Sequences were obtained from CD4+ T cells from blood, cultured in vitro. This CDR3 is CASRGGAGNTEAFF. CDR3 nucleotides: TGTGCCAGCAGGGGGGGGGCGGGTAACACTGAAGCTTTCTTT.